The sequence of this T cell receptor beta chain was determined in a study of blood T cell repertoires in COVID-19. Germline assignment: CDR1 MNHEY and CDR2 SMNVEV (reference sequence). Trimming stripped 4 bases from V and 1 base from J, with 13 bases between. This CDR3 is 15 amino acids long. TCRdb keeps only in-frame clones here, not all; method: immunoSEQ multiplex PCR. The table lists 100,000 to 120,000 clones, 81% of them singletons. The chain links TRBV27 to TRBJ1-1; D is possibly TRBD1 (5 bases). Specimen: peripheral blood. This receptor was identified in a woman in her seventies with acute or convalescent COVID-19. For the CDR3, the DNA is TGTGCCAGCAGTTACCACGGGGGGAGGAACACTGAAGCTTTCTTT. This gives the protein CASSYHGGRNTEAFF.